This is a list of T cell receptor beta chains from one sample in a study of T cell responses to AZD1222 COVID-19 vaccine. Using immunoSEQ multiplex PCR, the repertoire was profiled, and TCRdb retains in-frame clones only, with some absent. The data contain some 200,000 clones, roughly 91% of them singletons. The sequenced sample was peripheral blood, obtained 28 days after the second AZD1222 dose. The receptors here all came from an adult who received the AZD1222 COVID-19 vaccine. The CDR3 runs from the conserved cysteine through the conserved F or W. Each record gives: D gene, J gene, V gene, clone size, CDR3 protein, CDR3 DNA. A D gene is named only where the DNA matches it firmly. Size tells how often a clone was seen (once, few, many) or the class of an expanded clone, and some rows leave it out.

>TRBD2|TRBJ2-3|TRBV19|once
CASSTPTSGIRTDTQYF
TGTGCCAGTAGTACCCCGACTAGCGGGATTCGCACAGATACGCAGTATTTT
>NA|TRBJ2-3|TRBV28|NA
CASIKGGATDTQYF
TGTGCCAGCATTAAGGGGGGAGCCACAGATACGCAGTATTTT
>NA|TRBJ2-1|TRBV19|NA
CASMAGPGEEQFF
TGTGCCAGTATGGCGGGTCCGGGAGAGGAGCAGTTCTTC
>NA|TRBJ2-2|TRBV18|NA
CASSPSFTTLELFF
TGTGCCAGCTCACCATCTTTCACTACCCTGGAGCTGTTTTTT
>NA|TRBJ1-4|TRBV19|NA
CASSEAQGQGKLFF
TGTGCCAGTTCGGAGGCTCAGGGTCAGGGAAAACTGTTTTTT
>NA|TRBJ2-3|TRBV21-1|NA
CASSTRDFHTDTQYF
TGTGCCAGCAGCACCCGGGACTTTCACACAGATACGCAGTATTTT
>TRBD1|TRBJ2-3|TRBV28|NA
CASSLTGGTDTQYF
TGTGCCAGCAGCCTTACAGGGGGCACAGATACGCAGTATTTT
>TRBD2|TRBJ2-5|TRBV7-7|once
CASSRLAGQKETQYF
TGTGCTAGCAGTCGACTAGCGGGACAAAAAGAGACCCAGTACTTC
>NA|TRBJ1-4|TRBV6-5|NA
CASSYSGGLGEKLFF
TGTGCCAGCAGTTACTCCGGGGGGCTTGGGGAAAAACTGTTTTTT
>NA|TRBJ1-2|TRBV28|NA
CASSPGLGQPRDGYTF
TGTGCCAGCAGTCCCGGCCTCGGACAGCCAAGGGACGGCTACACCTTC
>NA|TRBJ1-5|TRBV19|NA
CASSIAHQPQHF
TGTGCCAGTAGTATAGCCCATCAGCCCCAGCATTTT
>TRBD1|TRBJ1-4|TRBV9|NA
CASSPGTATNEKLFF
TGTGCCAGCAGCCCCGGGACAGCAACTAATGAAAAACTGTTTTTT
>NA|TRBJ2-3|TRBV6-2/TRBV6-3|NA
CASSYSFSSGTDTQYF
TGTGCCAGCAGTTACTCCTTTTCGAGCGGCACAGATACGCAGTATTTT
>NA|TRBJ2-7|TRBV28|NA
CASSADGHYEQYF
TGTGCCAGCAGTGCCGACGGACACTACGAGCAGTACTTC
>NA|TRBJ1-1|TRBV9|NA
CASSVAGTGPEAFF
TGTGCCAGCAGCGTAGCTGGTACGGGCCCTGAAGCTTTCTTT
>NA|TRBJ2-4|TRBV30|few
CAWSPGSGKNIQYF
TGTGCCTGGAGTCCCGGGAGTGGCAAAAACATTCAGTACTTC
>TRBD1|TRBJ1-2|TRBV3-1/TRBV3-2|NA
CASSQDRGQGGHTF
TGTGCCAGCAGCCAAGATAGGGGACAGGGCGGGCACACCTTC
>TRBD1|TRBJ2-6|TRBV5-1|NA
CASSDRGTGANVLTF
TGCGCCAGCTCGGACAGGGGCACTGGGGCCAACGTCCTGACTTTC
>TRBD2|TRBJ2-3|TRBV6-5|NA
CASRLAGGPDTQYF
TGTGCCAGCAGACTAGCGGGAGGGCCAGATACGCAGTATTTT
>NA|TRBJ2-5|TRBV27|NA
CASSFLSEGARQETQYF
TGTGCCAGCAGTTTCCTCTCGGAGGGGGCGAGGCAAGAGACCCAGTACTTC
>NA|TRBJ2-7|TRBV6-2/TRBV6-3|NA
CASSYSPVEQYF
TGTGCCAGCAGTTACTCGCCCGTCGAGCAGTACTTC
>NA|TRBJ1-1|TRBV24-1|NA
CATSDGGSRTEAFF
TGTGCCACCAGTGATGGGGGTTCTAGGACTGAAGCTTTCTTT
>NA|TRBJ2-1|TRBV6-2/TRBV6-3|NA
CASSSNSLRWEQFF
TGTGCCAGCAGTTCTAACTCCTTGAGGTGGGAGCAGTTCTTC
>NA|TRBJ1-4|TRBV4-1|NA
CASTVSSATTTEKLFF
TGCGCCAGCACCGTTTCGTCCGCGACAACAACCGAAAAACTGTTTTTT
>NA|TRBJ2-5|TRBV7-9|NA
CASSLGGVLGTQYF
TGTGCCAGCAGCTTAGGAGGAGTGTTGGGGACCCAGTACTTC
>TRBD2|TRBJ2-1|TRBV6-5|NA
CASSNTLAGGVVF
TGTGCCAGCAGTAACACCCTAGCGGGAGGGGTGGTCTTC
>TRBD1|TRBJ2-2|TRBV19|few
CASSISGGTGNRGTGELFF
TGTGCCAGTAGTATTAGTGGGGGGACAGGCAATCGTGGCACCGGGGAGCTGTTTTTT
>NA|TRBJ2-5|TRBV19|NA
CASIGTDLGETQYF
TGTGCCAGTATAGGGACGGACCTGGGGGAGACCCAGTACTTC
>TRBD2|TRBJ2-1|TRBV7-3|NA
CASSLRTSTLIF
TGTGCCAGCAGCCTACGGACTAGCACATTGATCTTC
>NA|TRBJ2-6|TRBV25-1|once
CASSYGGGANVLTF
TGTGCCAGCAGTTATGGAGGGGGGGCCAACGTCCTGACTTTC
>NA|TRBJ2-2|TRBV7-3|NA
CASSLGDTGELFF
TGTGCCAGCAGCTTAGGGGACACCGGGGAGCTGTTTTTT
>NA|TRBJ2-5|TRBV5-4|NA
CASSPGSLWGETQYF
TGTGCCAGCAGCCCGGGAAGCCTCTGGGGAGAGACCCAGTACTTC
>NA|TRBJ1-5|TRBV2|NA
CASSEGVGGNQPQHF
TGTGCCAGCAGCGAGGGAGTGGGGGGCAATCAGCCCCAGCATTTT
>TRBD2|TRBJ2-7|TRBV4-2|NA
CASSLTGLAGSSYEQYF
TGTGCCAGCAGCCTCACCGGACTAGCGGGAAGCTCCTACGAGCAGTACTTC
>NA|TRBJ2-7|TRBV19|NA
CASSPRPRTYEQYF
TGTGCCAGTAGTCCGCGGCCAAGGACCTACGAGCAGTACTTC
>TRBD1|TRBJ1-1|TRBV11-2|NA
CASSPGTGVAEAFF
TGTGCCAGCAGCCCTGGGACAGGGGTGGCTGAAGCTTTCTTT
>NA|TRBJ1-2|TRBV7-8|few
CASSLVRGYGYTF
TGTGCCAGCAGCTTAGTTCGGGGGTATGGCTACACCTTC
>NA|TRBJ1-4|TRBV3-1/TRBV3-2|NA
CASSPGDAWGEKLFF
TGTGCCAGCAGCCCGGGGGACGCTTGGGGGGAAAAACTGTTTTTT
>NA|TRBJ2-3|TRBV5-6|NA
CASALPDSLTDTQYF
TGTGCCAGCGCCCTCCCGGACAGTCTCACAGATACGCAGTATTTT
>NA|TRBJ2-3|TRBV19|NA
CASSERVRFGITDTQYF
TGTGCCAGTAGCGAAAGGGTCCGGTTTGGGATCACAGATACGCAGTATTTT
>TRBD2|TRBJ2-7|TRBV3-1/TRBV3-2|NA
CASSQLAGGGYEQYF
TGTGCCAGCAGCCAACTAGCGGGAGGAGGCTACGAGCAGTACTTC
>TRBD1|TRBJ2-5|TRBV5-1|NA
CASSLTGVQETQYF
TGCGCCAGCAGTCTAACAGGGGTGCAAGAGACCCAGTACTTC
>NA|TRBJ2-7|TRBV9|NA
CASSVRRGTDVTVEQYF
TGTGCCAGCAGCGTGAGGAGGGGCACCGATGTGACCGTCGAGCAGTACTTC
>TRBD1|TRBJ1-1|TRBV4-1|NA
CASSQEGTGVRTEAFF
TGCGCCAGCAGCCAAGAGGGGACAGGGGTGAGGACTGAAGCTTTCTTT
>NA|TRBJ2-2|TRBV5-5|NA
CASSKQGGTGELFF
TGTGCCAGCAGCAAACAGGGTGGAACCGGGGAGCTGTTTTTT
>NA|TRBJ1-5|TRBV3-1/TRBV3-2|NA
CASSPRGGLRNQPQHF
TGTGCCAGCAGCCCTCGGGGGGGGCTGCGCAATCAGCCCCAGCATTTT
>NA|TRBJ2-7|TRBV27|NA
CASSLGRMNSYEQYF
TGTGCCAGCAGTTTAGGAAGAATGAACTCCTACGAGCAGTACTTC
>NA|TRBJ1-3|TRBV7-2|NA
CASSLQGGNTIYF
TGTGCCAGCAGCTTGCAGGGAGGAAACACCATATATTTT
>TRBD1|TRBJ1-5|TRBV5-6|few
CASSFFGVTGNNQPQHF
TGTGCCAGCAGCTTCTTCGGAGTGACAGGGAACAATCAGCCCCAGCATTTT
>NA|TRBJ2-3|TRBV25-1|NA
CASSSVEDTQYF
TGTGCCAGCAGTTCGGTGGAGGATACGCAGTATTTT
>NA|TRBJ2-2|TRBV2|NA
CASSETGEGGELFF
TGTGCCAGCAGCGAGACAGGGGAGGGCGGGGAGCTGTTTTTT
>TRBD2|TRBJ2-5|TRBV19|once
CASSPRTRGNQYF
TGTGCCAGTAGTCCCCGGACGCGGGGGAACCAGTACTTC
>NA|TRBJ1-5|TRBV19|few
CASSTTGGSNQPQHF
TGTGCCAGTAGTACGACAGGAGGGAGCAATCAGCCCCAGCATTTT
>TRBD2|TRBJ2-7|TRBV27|NA
CASKAGGRYEQYF
TGTGCCAGCAAAGCGGGAGGGAGGTACGAGCAGTACTTC
>TRBD1|TRBJ2-7|TRBV6-5|NA
CASSPDRAGEQYF
TGTGCCAGCAGTCCAGACAGGGCTGGCGAGCAGTACTTC
>TRBD1|TRBJ1-3|TRBV4-1|NA
CASSPSDRATGNTIYF
TGCGCCAGCAGCCCCTCCGACAGGGCAACTGGAAACACCATATATTTT
>NA|TRBJ2-3|TRBV5-1|NA
CASSSQGYTDTQYF
TGCGCCAGCAGCTCCCAGGGCTACACAGATACGCAGTATTTT
>TRBD1|TRBJ1-2|TRBV6-4|NA
CASKPSTGTGFGYTF
TGTGCCAGCAAGCCCTCCACCGGGACAGGGTTTGGCTACACCTTC